This T cell receptor beta chain was obtained from a study of T-cell memory formation after mild COVID-19. Constant-segment primers and 5'RACE yielded cDNA libraries for TCR alpha and TCR beta, each carrying sample barcodes and UMIs. In TCRdb, the 5' RACE reads were re-called with MiXCR into one record per CDR3 protein. The sample has approximately 450,000 distinct CDR3 sequences, 15% to 20% seen once; the top ten hold about 12%. Study-level results: Cross-reactive memory apparently joined, as some responding clones appeared in pre-infection memory. Later expanders leaned CD4+, whereas day 15 to 85 contracting clones were balanced CD4/CD8. In second-wave clones peaking day 37, SARS-CoV-2 specificity remained unconfirmed.

In its sample, this clonotype was seen many times. Its cognate antigen is unknown. The CDR3 length is 13 residues. Germline V gene data show CDR1 as SEHNR and CDR2 as FQNEAQ (reference sequence). Trimming shortened V by 5 bases and J by 4 bases, and 10 bases separated the two germline ends. The gene calls are TRBV7-9 and TRBJ2-3; no clear D gene. The specimen sequenced was PBMCs or a T cell subset sorted from them (not recorded which). The TCR originated in an adult woman who had mild COVID-19 (a few samples of this study predate the infection). Cell type and time point are not known. The CDR3 DNA sequence: TGTGCCAGCAGCCCGGACGTTGCAGATACGCAGTATTTT. Its protein product is CASSPDVADTQYF. Drawing the rest from reference TRBV7-9 and TRBJ2-3, the complete variable domain is DTGVSQNPRHKITKRGQNVTFRCDPISEHNRLYWYRQTLGQGPEFLTYFQNEAQLEKSRLLSDRFSAERPKGSFSTLEIQRTEQGDSAMYLCASSPDVADTQYFGPGTRLTVL.